One TCR beta chain is described in this entry. The repertoire was sequenced with immunoSEQ multiplex PCR; TCRdb's copy has only in-frame clones and lacks some. The data contain 150,000 to 200,000 clones, around nine tenths of them singletons. The data belong to a study of control samples from healthy donors and cancer patients. Between the trimmed V and J ends, which lost 4 bases and 0 bases, there was a span of 13 bases. CDR1 and CDR2 (germline): MGHDK, SYGVNS. The length of the CDR3 is 17 residues. V usage is TRBV25-1 and J usage is TRBJ2-6; no definite D call. The receptor was derived from a man under 40 in good health. Sequenced material: blood. CDR3 amino acids: CASSGQDGPSGANVLTF. CDR3 nucleotide sequence: TGTGCCAGCAGTGGACAAGACGGTCCCTCTGGGGCCAACGTCCTGACTTTC.